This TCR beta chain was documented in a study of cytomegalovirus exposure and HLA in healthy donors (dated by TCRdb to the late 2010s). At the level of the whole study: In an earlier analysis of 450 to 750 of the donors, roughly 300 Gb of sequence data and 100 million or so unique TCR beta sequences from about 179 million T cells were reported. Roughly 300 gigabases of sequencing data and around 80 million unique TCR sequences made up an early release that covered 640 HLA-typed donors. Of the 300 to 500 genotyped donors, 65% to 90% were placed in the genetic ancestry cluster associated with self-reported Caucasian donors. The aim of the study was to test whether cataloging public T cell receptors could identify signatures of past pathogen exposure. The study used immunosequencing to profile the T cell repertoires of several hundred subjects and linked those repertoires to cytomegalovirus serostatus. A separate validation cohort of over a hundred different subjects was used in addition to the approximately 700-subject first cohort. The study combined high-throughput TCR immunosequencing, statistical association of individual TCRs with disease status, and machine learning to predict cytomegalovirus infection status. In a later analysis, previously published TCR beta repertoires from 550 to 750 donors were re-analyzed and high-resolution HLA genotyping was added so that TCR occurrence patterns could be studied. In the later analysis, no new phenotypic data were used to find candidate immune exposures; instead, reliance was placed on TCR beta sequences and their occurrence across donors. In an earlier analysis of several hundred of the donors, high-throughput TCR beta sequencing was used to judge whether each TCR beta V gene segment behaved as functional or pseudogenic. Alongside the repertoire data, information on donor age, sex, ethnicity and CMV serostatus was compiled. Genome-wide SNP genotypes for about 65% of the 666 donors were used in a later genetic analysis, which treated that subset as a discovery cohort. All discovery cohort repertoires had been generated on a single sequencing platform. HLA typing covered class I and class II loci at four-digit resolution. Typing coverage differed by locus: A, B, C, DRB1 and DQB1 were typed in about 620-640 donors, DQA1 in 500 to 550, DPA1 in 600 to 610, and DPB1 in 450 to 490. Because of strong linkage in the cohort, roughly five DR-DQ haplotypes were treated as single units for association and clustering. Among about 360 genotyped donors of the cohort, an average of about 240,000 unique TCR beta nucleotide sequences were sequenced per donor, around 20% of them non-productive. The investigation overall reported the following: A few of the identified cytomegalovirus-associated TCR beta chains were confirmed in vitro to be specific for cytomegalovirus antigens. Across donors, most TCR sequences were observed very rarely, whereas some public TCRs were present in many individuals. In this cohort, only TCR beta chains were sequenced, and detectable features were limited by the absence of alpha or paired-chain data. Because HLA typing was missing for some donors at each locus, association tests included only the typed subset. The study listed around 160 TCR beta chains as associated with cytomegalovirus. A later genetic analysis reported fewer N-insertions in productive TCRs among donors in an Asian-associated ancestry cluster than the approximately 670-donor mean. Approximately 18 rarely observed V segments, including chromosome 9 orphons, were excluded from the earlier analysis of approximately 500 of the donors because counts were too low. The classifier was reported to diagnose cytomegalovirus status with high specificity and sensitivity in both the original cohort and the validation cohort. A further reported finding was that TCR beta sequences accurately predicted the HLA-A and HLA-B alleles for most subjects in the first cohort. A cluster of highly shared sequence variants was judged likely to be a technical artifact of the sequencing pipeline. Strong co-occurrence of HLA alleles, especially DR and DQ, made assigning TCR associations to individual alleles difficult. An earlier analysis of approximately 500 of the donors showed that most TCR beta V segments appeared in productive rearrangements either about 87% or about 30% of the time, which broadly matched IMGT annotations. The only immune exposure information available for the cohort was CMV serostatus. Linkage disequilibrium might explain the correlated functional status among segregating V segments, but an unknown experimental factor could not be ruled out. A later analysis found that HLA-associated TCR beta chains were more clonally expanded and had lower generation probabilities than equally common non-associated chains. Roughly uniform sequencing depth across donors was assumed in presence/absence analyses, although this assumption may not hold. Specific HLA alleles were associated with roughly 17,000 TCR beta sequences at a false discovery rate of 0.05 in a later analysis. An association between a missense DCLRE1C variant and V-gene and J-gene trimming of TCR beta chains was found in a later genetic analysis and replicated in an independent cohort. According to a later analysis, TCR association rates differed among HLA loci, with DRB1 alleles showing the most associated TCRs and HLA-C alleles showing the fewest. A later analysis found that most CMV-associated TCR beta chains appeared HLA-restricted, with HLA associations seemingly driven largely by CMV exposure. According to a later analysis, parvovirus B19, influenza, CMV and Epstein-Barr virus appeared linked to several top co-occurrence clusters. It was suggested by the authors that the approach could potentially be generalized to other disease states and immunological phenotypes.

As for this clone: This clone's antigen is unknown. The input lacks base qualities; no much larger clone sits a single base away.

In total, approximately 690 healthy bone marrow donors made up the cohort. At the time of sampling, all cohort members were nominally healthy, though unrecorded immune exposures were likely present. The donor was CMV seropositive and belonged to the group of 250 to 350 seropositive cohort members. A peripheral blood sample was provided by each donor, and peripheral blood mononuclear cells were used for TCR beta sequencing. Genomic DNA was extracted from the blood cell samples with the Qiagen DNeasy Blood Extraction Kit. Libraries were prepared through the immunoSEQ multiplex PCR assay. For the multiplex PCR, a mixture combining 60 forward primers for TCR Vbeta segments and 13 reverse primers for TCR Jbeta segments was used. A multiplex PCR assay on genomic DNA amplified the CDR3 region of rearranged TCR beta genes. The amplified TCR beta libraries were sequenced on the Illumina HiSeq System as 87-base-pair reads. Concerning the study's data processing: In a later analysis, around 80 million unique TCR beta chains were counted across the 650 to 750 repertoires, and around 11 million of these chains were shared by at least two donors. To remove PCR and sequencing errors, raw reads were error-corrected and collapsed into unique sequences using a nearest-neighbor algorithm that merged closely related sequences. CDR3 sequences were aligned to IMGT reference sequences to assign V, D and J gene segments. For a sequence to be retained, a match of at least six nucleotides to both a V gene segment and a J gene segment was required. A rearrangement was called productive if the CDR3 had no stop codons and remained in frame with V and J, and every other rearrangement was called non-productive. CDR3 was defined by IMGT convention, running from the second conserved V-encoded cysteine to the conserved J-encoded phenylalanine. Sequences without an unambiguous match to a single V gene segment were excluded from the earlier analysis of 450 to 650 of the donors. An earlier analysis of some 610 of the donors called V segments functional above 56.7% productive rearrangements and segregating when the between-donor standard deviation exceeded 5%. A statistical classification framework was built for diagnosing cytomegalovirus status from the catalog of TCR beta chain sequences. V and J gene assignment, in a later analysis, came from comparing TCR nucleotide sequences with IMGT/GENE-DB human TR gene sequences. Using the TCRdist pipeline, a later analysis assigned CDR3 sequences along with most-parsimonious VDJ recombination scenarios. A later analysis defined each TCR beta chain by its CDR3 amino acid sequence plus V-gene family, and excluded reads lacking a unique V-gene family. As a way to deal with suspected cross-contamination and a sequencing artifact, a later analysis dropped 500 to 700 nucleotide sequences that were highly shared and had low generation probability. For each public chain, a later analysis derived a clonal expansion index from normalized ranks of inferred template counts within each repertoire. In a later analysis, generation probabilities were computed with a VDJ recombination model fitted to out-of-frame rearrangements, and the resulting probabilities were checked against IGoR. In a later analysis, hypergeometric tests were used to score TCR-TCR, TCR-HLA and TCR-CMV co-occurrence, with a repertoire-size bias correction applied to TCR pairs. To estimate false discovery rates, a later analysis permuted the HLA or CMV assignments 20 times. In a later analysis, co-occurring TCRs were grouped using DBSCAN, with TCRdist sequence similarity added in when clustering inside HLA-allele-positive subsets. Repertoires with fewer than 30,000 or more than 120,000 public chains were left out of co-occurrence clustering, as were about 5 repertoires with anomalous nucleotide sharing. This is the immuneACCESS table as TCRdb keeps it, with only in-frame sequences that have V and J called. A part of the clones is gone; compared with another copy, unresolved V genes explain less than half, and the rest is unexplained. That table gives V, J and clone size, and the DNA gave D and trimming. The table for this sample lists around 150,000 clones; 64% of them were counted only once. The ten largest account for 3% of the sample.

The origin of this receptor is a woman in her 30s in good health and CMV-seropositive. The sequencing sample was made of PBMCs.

The CDR3 has the sequence CASSLAAGWDTF. The nucleotides are TGTGCCAGCAGCTTAGCGGCAGGATGGGACACCTTC. The chain is made from TRBV7-8 and TRBJ1-2; no D gene is confidently identified. Taken from cysteine to phenylalanine, the CDR3 has 12 residues. The only DNA kept is the CDR3, 36 bases in frame from the first base. The germline V gene supplies CDR1 SGHVS and CDR2 FQNEAQ. The trim is 0 bases for V and 12 bases for J, with a gap of 11 bases between the germline ends.